This T cell receptor (beta chain) was identified in a study of blood T cells in healthy people across ages. Broader study findings: Roughly linear declines in TCR beta diversity per million T cells occurred with age. Long-lived and aged donors differed, with more naive CD4+ cells and higher diversity in the long-lived. Naive T cell percentage by flow cytometry tracked strongly with beta diversity.

Per sample, no less than 5 micrograms of total RNA were extracted. This clonotype has at least ten counts. Its antigen remains unidentified. Germline V gene data show CDR1 as MNHEY and CDR2 as SMNVEV (reference sequence). Deletions cut 2 bases from V and 6 bases from J, with 13 bases between. The CDR3 contains 15 residues. Through a sample-barcoded 5' primer and a J-beta primer mix, a second PCR was run for roughly 6 to 12 cycles. TCRdb itself ran the 5' RACE reads through MiXCR, one entry per CDR3 protein. Altogether about 590,000 distinct CDR3 sequences are present, about 30% being singletons, with the ten largest covering 15% to 18%.

The chain employs TRBV27 and TRBJ1-4; D possibly corresponds to TRBD1 (5 bases). The origin of this receptor is a woman of 80 years or more in good health. Material: blood. The CDR3 reads CASSLIQRGDEKLFF. DNA of the CDR3: TGTGCCAGCAGTTTAATACAACGGGGGGATGAAAAACTGTTTTTT. The entire variable domain, with the rest obtained from reference TRBV27 and TRBJ1-4, is as follows: EAQVTQNPRYLITVTGKKLTVTCSQNMNHEYMSWYRQDPGLGLRQIYYSMNVEVTDKGDVPEGYKVSRKEKRNFPLILESPSPNQTSLYFCASSLIQRGDEKLFFGSGTQLSVL.